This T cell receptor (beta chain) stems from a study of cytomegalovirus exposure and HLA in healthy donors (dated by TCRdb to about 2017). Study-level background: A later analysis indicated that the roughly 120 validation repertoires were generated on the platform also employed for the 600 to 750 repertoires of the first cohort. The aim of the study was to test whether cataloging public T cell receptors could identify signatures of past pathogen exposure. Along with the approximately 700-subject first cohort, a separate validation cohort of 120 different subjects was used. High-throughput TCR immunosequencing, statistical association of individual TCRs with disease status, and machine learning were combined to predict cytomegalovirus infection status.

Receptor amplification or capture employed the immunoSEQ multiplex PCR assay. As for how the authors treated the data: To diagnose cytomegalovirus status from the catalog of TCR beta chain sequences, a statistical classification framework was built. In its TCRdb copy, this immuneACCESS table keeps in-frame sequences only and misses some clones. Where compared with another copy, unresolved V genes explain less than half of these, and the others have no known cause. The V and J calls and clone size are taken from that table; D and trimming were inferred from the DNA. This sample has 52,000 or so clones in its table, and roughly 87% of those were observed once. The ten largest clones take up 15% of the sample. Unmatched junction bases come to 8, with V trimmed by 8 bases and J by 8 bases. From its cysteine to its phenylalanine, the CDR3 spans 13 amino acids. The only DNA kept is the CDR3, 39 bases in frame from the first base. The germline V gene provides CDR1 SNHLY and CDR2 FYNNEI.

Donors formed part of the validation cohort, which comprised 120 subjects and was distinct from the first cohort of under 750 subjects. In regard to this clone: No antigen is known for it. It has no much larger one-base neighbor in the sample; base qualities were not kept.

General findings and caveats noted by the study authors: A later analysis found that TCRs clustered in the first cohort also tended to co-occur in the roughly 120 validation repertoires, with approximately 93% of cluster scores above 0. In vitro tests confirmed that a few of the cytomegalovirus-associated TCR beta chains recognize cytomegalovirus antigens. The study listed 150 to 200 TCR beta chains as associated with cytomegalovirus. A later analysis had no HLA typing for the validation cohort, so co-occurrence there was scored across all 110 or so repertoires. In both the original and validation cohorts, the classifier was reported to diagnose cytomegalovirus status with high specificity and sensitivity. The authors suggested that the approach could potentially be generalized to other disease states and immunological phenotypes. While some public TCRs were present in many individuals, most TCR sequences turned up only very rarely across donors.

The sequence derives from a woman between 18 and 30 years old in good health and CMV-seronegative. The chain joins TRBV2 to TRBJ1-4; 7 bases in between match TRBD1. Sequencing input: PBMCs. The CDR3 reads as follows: CASLWDSGEKLFF. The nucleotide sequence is TGTGCCAGCCTGTGGGACAGTGGCGAAAAACTGTTTTTT.